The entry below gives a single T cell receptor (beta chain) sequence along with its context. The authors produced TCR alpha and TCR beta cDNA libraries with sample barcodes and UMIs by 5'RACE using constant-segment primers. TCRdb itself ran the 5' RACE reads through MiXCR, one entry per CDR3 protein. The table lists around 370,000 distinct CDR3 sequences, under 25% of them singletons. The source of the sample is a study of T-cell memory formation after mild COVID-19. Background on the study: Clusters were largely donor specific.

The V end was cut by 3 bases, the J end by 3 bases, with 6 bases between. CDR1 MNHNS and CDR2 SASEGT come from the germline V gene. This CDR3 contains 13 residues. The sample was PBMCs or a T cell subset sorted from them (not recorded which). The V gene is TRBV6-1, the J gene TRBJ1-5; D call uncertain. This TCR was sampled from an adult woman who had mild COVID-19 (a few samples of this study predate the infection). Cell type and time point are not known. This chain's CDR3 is CASSDRSNQPQHF. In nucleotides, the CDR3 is TGTGCCAGCAGTGACAGGTCCAATCAGCCCCAGCATTTT.